What follows are 25 T cell receptor beta chains derived from one specimen sequenced in a study of lymphopenia after photon versus proton radiotherapy. Sequencing was performed with immunoSEQ multiplex PCR; in TCRdb, only in-frame clones are kept and a portion is missing. The sample holds 20,000 to 25,000 clones, around 85% seen once. The sample consisted of peripheral blood, taken from a patient treated with photon-based radiotherapy. Source of these receptors: a man between 60 and 75 years old with pancreatic cancer.

This chain joins TRBV15 and TRBJ2-7; 12 bases are shared with TRBD2. Trimming at V came to 5 bases and at J to 4 bases, leaving 6 bases not matched to a gene. The CDR3 has 15 residues. Germline-derived CDR1 and CDR2 are LNHNV and YYDKDF (reference sequence). The CDR3: CATSAASGGAYEQYF. CDR3 DNA: TGTGCCACCAGCGCGGCTAGCGGGGGGGCGTACGAGCAGTACTTC.

V is TRBV10-3 and J is TRBJ2-5; tentative D call: TRBD2 (5 bases). The CDR3 is 15 residues long. The V end was cut by 0 bases, the J end by 1 base, with 9 bases between. Germline CDR1 and CDR2: ENHRY and SYGVKD. The CDR3 DNA is TGTGCCATCAGTGAGTCTGGCGGAGGCCAAGAGACCCAGTACTTC. It specifies CAISESGGGQETQYF.

The genes are TRBV9 and TRBJ1-5, with no clear D. Per germline, CDR1 SGDLS and CDR2 YYNGEE. With 0 bases removed from V and 0 bases from J, the gap between germline ends came to 7 bases. The CDR3 covers 15 residues. As DNA, the CDR3 is TGTGCCAGCAGCGTAGGTGGGAATAGCAATCAGCCCCAGCATTTT. This codes for CASSVGGNSNQPQHF. Variable domain in full (rest from reference TRBV9 and TRBJ1-5): DSGVTQTPKHLITATGQRVTLRCSPRSGDLSVYWYQQSLDQGLQFLIQYYNGEERAKGNILERFSAQQFPDLHSELNLSSLELGDSALYFCASSVGGNSNQPQHFGDGTRLSIL.

The genes are TRBV5-6 and TRBJ2-1; D is unclear. The germline V and J ends were trimmed by 0 bases and 4 bases, with 20 bases remaining between them. The CDR3 contains 18 residues. Per germline, CDR1 SGHDT and CDR2 YYEEEE. CDR3 sequence (DNA): TGTGCCAGCAGCTTGGTCGGCAGGCCCACGTTCAGATACAATGAGCAGTTCTTC. Translation gives CASSLVGRPTFRYNEQFF.

The CDR3 loop reads CASSENRVEHQPQHF. In nucleotides, the CDR3 is TGTGCCAGCAGTGAAAACCGAGTCGAGCATCAGCCCCAGCATTTT. The chain uses TRBV6-1 and TRBJ1-5; no firm D call. Trimming took off 2 bases at V and 5 bases at J, with 13 bases between the two ends. Germline V lookup: CDR1 MNHNS, CDR2 SASEGT. There are 15 residues in the CDR3.

The chain couples TRBV11-1 to TRBJ2-7; TRBD2 matches 12 bases. Germline V lookup: CDR1 SGHAT, CDR2 FQDESV (reference sequence). This CDR3 contains 15 residues. Trimming removed 3 bases from V and 3 bases from J; junction bases left unmatched: 3. CDR3 sequence: CASSFASGGGYEQYF. Written as DNA, the CDR3 is TGTGCCAGCAGCTTTGCTAGCGGGGGGGGCTACGAGCAGTACTTC.

V is TRBV6-5 and J is TRBJ1-1; 8 bases map to TRBD1. V dropped 7 bases and J dropped 5; count of bases not matched to a gene: 9. Germline V lookup: CDR1 MNHEY, CDR2 SVGAGI. This CDR3 contains 14 residues. The CDR3 is CASTKTTGGTEAFF. DNA for the CDR3: TGTGCCAGCACTAAGACAACAGGGGGGACTGAAGCTTTCTTT.

Comment on this clone: The same CDR3 can be traced to other DNA sequences in this sample. The chain has TRBV19 and TRBJ2-7, with D hard to call. This CDR3 contains 11 residues. V lost 5 bases and J lost 3, with 5 bases in between. Per the germline V gene, CDR1 is LNHDA and CDR2 is SQIVND (reference sequence). The CDR3 spells CASSHLYEQYF. In DNA form, the CDR3 reads TGTGCCAGTAGTCACCTCTACGAGCAGTACTTC.

This chain uses TRBV16 with TRBJ2-5; D is ambiguous. Germline loops: CDR1 KGHSY, CDR2 FQNENV. The CDR3 extends over 11 amino acids. Deletions cut 3 bases from V and 5 bases from J, with 4 bases between. The CDR3 region has the DNA TGTGCCAGCAGCCACGCGGAGACCCAGTACTTC. This encodes CASSHAETQYF.

The chain is built from TRBV5-8 and TRBJ1-1; D is ambiguous. CDR3 length: 15 amino acids. Germline V gene sequence: CDR1 SGHTS, CDR2 YDEGEE. Trimming left V 6 bases short and J 2 bases short, with 17 bases between. The chain's CDR3 is CASTWEGPLNTEAFF. Here the CDR3 DNA reads TGTGCCAGCACCTGGGAGGGCCCCTTAAACACTGAAGCTTTCTTT.

This chain uses TRBV5-1 with TRBJ2-2, with 9 bases identical to TRBD2. The trim removed 4 bases at V and 7 bases at J, leaving 11 bases unmatched. CDR1 is SGHRS, CDR2 YFSETQ, per germline. This CDR3 is built from 16 residues. The CDR3 reads CASSRLERGVGGELFF. DNA for the CDR3: TGCGCCAGCAGCCGGCTGGAGCGGGGGGTCGGCGGGGAGCTGTTTTTT. The full variable domain, completed using reference TRBV5-1 and TRBJ2-2, is KAGVTQTPRYLIKTRGQQVTLSCSPISGHRSVSWYQQTPGQGLQFLFEYFSETQRNKGNFPGRFSGRQFSNSRSEMNVSTLELGDSALYLCASSRLERGVGGELFFGEGSRLTVL.

Notes on this clone: This specimen includes other DNA sequences encoding the same CDR3. The gene calls are TRBV7-3 and TRBJ2-5; TRBD1 matches 7 bases. The CDR3 extends over 14 amino acids. Germline V gene sequence: CDR1 SGHTA, CDR2 FQGTGA. V lost 5 bases and J lost 1; bases outside the gene matches: 4. The CDR3 loop is CASSPTGLQETQYF. CDR3 bases: TGTGCCAGCAGCCCGACAGGGCTCCAAGAGACCCAGTACTTC.

The V gene is TRBV7-3, the J gene TRBJ2-6; D is unresolved. This CDR3 spans 15 amino acids. The V and J ends lost 2 bases and 0 bases respectively, with 5 bases between them. CDR1 and CDR2 (germline): SGHTA, FQGTGA. The CDR3 spells CASSLDHSGANVLTF. The DNA of the CDR3 is TGTGCCAGCAGCTTAGACCACTCTGGGGCCAACGTCCTGACTTTC.

The chain's CDR3 is CASSSWGHEQYF. The CDR3 nucleotides are TGTGCCAGCAGCTCCTGGGGGCACGAGCAGTACTTC. J is TRBJ2-7 and V is TRBV5-4; perhaps TRBD1 as D (6 bases). V lost 3 bases and J 5 bases, leaving 9 bases between the germline ends. This CDR3 is 12 amino acids long. Germline lookup yields CDR1 SGHNT and CDR2 YYREEE (reference sequence).

This clone has a single count. The V gene is TRBV27, the J gene TRBJ1-3; the D is unclear. The V end lost 3 bases, the J end lost 0 bases, and 6 bases lay between the germline ends. CDR1 is MNHEY and CDR2 is SMNVEV in the germline V gene (reference sequence). The CDR3 is 14 residues long. Here the CDR3 DNA reads TGTGCCAGCAGTTTTCGAAGCTCTGGAAACACCATATATTTT. Translating gives CASSFRSSGNTIYF.

The chain recombines TRBV7-9 with TRBJ2-2; no firm D call. Trimming pared 6 bases from V and 4 bases from J, leaving 9 bases between. The CDR3 contains 13 residues. Per germline, CDR1 SEHNR and CDR2 FQNEAQ (reference sequence). DNA for the CDR3: TGTGCCAGCAGTCTAACTGTCACCGGGGAGCTGTTTTTT. Its translation is CASSLTVTGELFF. Complete variable domain (other parts from reference TRBV7-9 and TRBJ2-2): DTGVSQNPRHKITKRGQNVTFRCDPISEHNRLYWYRQTLGQGPEFLTYFQNEAQLEKSRLLSDRFSAERPKGSFSTLEIQRTEQGDSAMYLCASSLTVTGELFFGEGSRLTVL.

The DNA of the CDR3 is TGTGCCAGCAGCTTTAACAGGGGGCACTCTGAAGCTTTCTTT. Protein sequence: CASSFNRGHSEAFF. The J gene is TRBJ1-1, the V gene TRBV7-2; TRBD1 matches 9 bases. The ends lost 3 bases at V and 6 bases at J; junction bases unmatched: 5. This CDR3 is 14 amino acids long. The germline V gene has CDR1 SGHTA and CDR2 FQGNSA. Filled out from reference TRBV7-2 and TRBJ1-1, the complete variable domain reads GAGVSQSPSNKVTEKGKDVELRCDPISGHTALYWYRQSLGQGLEFLIYFQGNSAPDKSGLPSDRFSAERTGGSVSTLTIQRTQQEDSAVYLCASSFNRGHSEAFFGQGTRLTVV.

The V and J genes are TRBV7-2 and TRBJ2-1; 8 bases are shared with TRBD2. V shed 4 bases, J shed 9 bases, and the junction held 17 bases outside the gene matches. The length of the CDR3 is 17 residues. Germline V gene sequence: CDR1 SGHTA, CDR2 FQGNSA. The CDR3 DNA reads as TGTGCCAGCAGCTCCGCGGGACTAGGGGGTCGTTCGGTTGAGCAGTTCTTC. Encoded protein: CASSSAGLGGRSVEQFF.

V gene TRBV6-5 combines with J gene TRBJ1-2, with 7 bases matching TRBD1. V lost 4 bases to trimming and J lost 7 bases; unmatched junction nucleotides: 6. The germline V gene encodes CDR1 MNHEY and CDR2 SVGAGI. This CDR3 spans 13 amino acids. CDR3 protein: CASSLQQGRGYTF. The CDR3 nucleotides read TGTGCCAGCAGTTTACAACAGGGGCGTGGCTACACCTTC.

The rearrangement uses TRBV5-5 and TRBJ2-5, with a weak D call TRBD1 (5 bases). The CDR3 is 15 amino acids. V gave up 2 bases and J gave up 2 bases, with 13 bases separating them. From germline, CDR1 is SGHKS and CDR2 YYEKEE (reference sequence). CDR3 loop: CASSFEGARQETQYF. The CDR3 DNA reads as TGTGCCAGCAGCTTTGAAGGGGCAAGACAAGAGACCCAGTACTTC.

This chain uses TRBV9 with TRBJ2-1; 9 bases agree with TRBD2. The CDR3 spans 16 residues. Germline values: CDR1 SGDLS, CDR2 YYNGEE. Trimming cost V 0 bases and J 4 bases; bases outside gene matches: 5. This chain's CDR3 is CASSVAGRGGYNEQFF. CDR3 DNA: TGTGCCAGCAGCGTAGCTGGGCGGGGGGGATACAATGAGCAGTTCTTC.

This chain connects TRBV7-3 to TRBJ2-5; D ambiguous. V lost 1 base and J lost 5, with 14 bases in between. Germline lookup yields CDR1 SGHTA and CDR2 FQGTGA. The CDR3 is 15 residues long. The CDR3 DNA follows: TGTGCCAGCAGCTTAAAATCCGACCCCCCGGAGACCCAGTACTTC. Protein product: CASSLKSDPPETQYF.

A few counts support this clone. V is TRBV4-2 and J is TRBJ2-5; D gene uncertain. Germline assignment: CDR1 LGHNA and CDR2 YNFKEQ. The CDR3 covers 16 residues. V shed 0 bases and J shed 3 bases, with 14 bases lying between them. As DNA, the CDR3 is TGTGCCAGCAGCCAAGAGGCAGGAGCGTTGGAAGAGACCCAGTACTTC. Translated: CASSQEAGALEETQYF.

The rearrangement joins TRBV27 to TRBJ2-7, with 7 bases that match TRBD2. The V and J ends lost 6 bases and 4 bases, in that order; junction bases with no gene match: 18. Per the germline V gene, CDR1 is MNHEY and CDR2 is SMNVEV (reference sequence). The CDR3 has 17 residues. The CDR3 sequence is CASSSAGSGPLSYEQYF. DNA for the CDR3: TGTGCCAGCAGCTCAGCGGGATCCGGACCTTTATCGTACGAGCAGTACTTC.

The rearrangement joins TRBV7-8 to TRBJ2-3; 7 bases are a match to TRBD2. With 8 bases clipped from V and 5 bases from J, the junction kept 7 bases outside the gene matches. From germline, CDR1 is SGHVS and CDR2 FQNEAQ. The CDR3 totals 13 residues. CDR3 bases: TGTGCCAGCCTTGGGGAGGGAGAAGATACGCAGTATTTT. It specifies CASLGEGEDTQYF.